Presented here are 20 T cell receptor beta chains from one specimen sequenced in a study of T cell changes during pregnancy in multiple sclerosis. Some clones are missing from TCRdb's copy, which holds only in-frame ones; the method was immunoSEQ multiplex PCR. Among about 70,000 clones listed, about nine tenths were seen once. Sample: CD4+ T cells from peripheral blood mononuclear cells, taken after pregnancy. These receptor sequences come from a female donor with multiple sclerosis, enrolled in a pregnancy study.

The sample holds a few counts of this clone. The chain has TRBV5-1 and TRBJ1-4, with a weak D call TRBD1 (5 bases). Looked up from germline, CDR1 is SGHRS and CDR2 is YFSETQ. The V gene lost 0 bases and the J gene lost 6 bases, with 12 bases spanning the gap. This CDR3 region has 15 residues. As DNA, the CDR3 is TGCGCCAGCAGCTTGGATTCAGGGTCGGATGAAAAACTGTTTTTT. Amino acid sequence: CASSLDSGSDEKLFF.

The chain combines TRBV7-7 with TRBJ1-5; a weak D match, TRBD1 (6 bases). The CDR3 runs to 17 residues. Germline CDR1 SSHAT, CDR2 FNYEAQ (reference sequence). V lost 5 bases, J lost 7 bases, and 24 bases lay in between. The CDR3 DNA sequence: TGTGCCAGCAGCCCACGAGTCCCCCAGGGACAATCACAGCCCCAGCATTTT. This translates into CASSPRVPQGQSQPQHF.

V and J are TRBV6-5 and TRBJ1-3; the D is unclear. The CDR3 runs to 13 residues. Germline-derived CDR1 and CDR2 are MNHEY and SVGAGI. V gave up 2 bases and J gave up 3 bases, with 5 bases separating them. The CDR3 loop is CASSYQDGNTIYF. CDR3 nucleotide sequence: TGTGCCAGCAGTTACCAGGATGGAAACACCATATATTTT.

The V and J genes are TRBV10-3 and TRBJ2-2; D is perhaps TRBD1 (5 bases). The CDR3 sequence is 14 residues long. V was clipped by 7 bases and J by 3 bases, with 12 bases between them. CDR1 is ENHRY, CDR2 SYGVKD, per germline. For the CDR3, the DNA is TGTGCCATCACTAGACAGTTAGACACCGGGGAGCTGTTTTTT. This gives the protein CAITRQLDTGELFF.

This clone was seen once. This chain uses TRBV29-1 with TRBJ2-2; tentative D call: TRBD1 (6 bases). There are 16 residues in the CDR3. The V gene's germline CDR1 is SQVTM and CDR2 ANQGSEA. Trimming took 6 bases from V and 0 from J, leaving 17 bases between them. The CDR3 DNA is TGCAGCGTAGGGGTTGTGGCAGGGGCGAACACCGGGGAGCTGTTTTTT. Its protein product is CSVGVVAGANTGELFF.

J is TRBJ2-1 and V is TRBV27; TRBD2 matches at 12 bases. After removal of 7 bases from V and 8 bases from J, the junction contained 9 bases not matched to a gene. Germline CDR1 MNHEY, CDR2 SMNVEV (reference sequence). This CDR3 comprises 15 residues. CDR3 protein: CASIQLAGGLHEQFF. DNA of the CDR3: TGTGCCAGCATCCAACTAGCGGGAGGTTTGCATGAGCAGTTCTTC.

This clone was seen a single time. This CDR3 is CAWTGSMNTEAFF. The DNA for the CDR3 is TGTGCCTGGACAGGGTCCATGAACACTGAAGCTTTCTTT. The chain is built from TRBV30 and TRBJ1-1, with D possibly TRBD1 on 5 matching bases. V was trimmed by 4 bases and J by 0 bases, leaving 9 bases between them. There are 13 residues in the CDR3. Germline loops: CDR1 GTSNPN, CDR2 SVGIG (reference sequence). The entire variable domain, with the rest obtained from reference TRBV30 and TRBJ1-1, is as follows: SQTIHQWPATLVQPVGSPLSLECTVEGTSNPNLYWYRQAAGRGLQLLFYSVGIGQISSEVPQNLSASRPQDRQFILSSKKLLLSDSGFYLCAWTGSMNTEAFFGQGTRLTVV.

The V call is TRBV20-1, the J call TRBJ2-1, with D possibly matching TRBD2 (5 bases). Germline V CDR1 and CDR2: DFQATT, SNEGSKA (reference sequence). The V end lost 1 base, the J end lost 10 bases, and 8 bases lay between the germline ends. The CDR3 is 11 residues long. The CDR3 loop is CSARAEGEQFF. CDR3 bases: TGCAGTGCTAGAGCAGAGGGCGAGCAGTTCTTC.

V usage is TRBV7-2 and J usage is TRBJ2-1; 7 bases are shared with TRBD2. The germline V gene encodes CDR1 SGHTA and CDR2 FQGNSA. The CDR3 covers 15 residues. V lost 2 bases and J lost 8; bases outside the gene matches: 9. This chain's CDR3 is CASSLSGGSNYEQFF. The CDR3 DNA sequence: TGTGCCAGCAGCTTATCTGGCGGGAGTAACTATGAGCAGTTCTTC.

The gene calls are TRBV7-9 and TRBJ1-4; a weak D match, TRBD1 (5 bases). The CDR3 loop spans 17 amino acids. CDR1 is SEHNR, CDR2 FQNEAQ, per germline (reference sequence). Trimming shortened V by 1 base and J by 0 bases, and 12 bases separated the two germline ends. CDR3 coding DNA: TGTGCCAGCAGCTTAGGGGGGGGTGCGGCAACTAATGAAAAACTGTTTTTT. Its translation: CASSLGGGAATNEKLFF.

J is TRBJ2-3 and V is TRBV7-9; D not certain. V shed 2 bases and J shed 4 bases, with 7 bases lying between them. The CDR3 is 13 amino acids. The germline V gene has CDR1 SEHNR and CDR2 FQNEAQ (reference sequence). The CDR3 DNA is TGTGCCAGCAGCTTACTATGGTCAGATACGCAGTATTTT. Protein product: CASSLLWSDTQYF.

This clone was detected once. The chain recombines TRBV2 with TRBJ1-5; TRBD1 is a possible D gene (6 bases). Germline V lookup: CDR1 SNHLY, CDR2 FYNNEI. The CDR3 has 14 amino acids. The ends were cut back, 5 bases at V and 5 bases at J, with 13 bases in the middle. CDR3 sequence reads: CASSLQGKDQPQHF. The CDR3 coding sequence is TGTGCCAGCAGTCTACAGGGAAAGGATCAGCCCCAGCATTTT.

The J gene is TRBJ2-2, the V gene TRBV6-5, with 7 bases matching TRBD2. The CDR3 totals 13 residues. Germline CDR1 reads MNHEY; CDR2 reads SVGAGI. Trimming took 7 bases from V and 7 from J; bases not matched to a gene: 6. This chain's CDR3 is CASNGGGSGELFF. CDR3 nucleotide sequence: TGTGCCAGCAATGGGGGGGGTAGCGGGGAGCTGTTTTTT.

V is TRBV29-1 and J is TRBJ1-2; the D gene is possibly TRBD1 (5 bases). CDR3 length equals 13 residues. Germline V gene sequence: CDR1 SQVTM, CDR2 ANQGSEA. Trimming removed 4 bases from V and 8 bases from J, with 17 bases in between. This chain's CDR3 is CSVGAQVGGGYTF. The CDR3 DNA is TGCAGCGTTGGTGCACAGGTGGGCGGCGGCTACACCTTC.

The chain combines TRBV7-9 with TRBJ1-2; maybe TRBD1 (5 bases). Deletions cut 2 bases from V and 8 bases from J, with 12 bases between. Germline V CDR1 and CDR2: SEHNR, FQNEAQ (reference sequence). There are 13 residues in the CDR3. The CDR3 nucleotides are TGTGCCAGCAGCTTAATGCAGGGTATGGGCTACACCTTC. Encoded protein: CASSLMQGMGYTF.

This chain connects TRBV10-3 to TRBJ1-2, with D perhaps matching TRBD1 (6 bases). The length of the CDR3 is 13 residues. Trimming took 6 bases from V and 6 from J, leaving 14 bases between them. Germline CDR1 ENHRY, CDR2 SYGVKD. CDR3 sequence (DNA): TGTGCCATCAGCCCGGGACAAGGGAATGGCTACACCTTC. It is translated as CAISPGQGNGYTF.

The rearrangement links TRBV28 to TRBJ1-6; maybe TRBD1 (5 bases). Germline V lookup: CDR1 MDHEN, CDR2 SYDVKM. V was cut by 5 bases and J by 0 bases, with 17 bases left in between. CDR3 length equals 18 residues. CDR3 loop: CASSGGIRGSSYNSPLHF. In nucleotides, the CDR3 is TGTGCCAGCAGTGGCGGCATTCGGGGGAGCTCCTATAATTCACCCCTCCACTTT. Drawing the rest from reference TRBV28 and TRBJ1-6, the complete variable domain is DVKVTQSSRYLVKRTGEKVFLECVQDMDHENMFWYRQDPGLGLRLIYFSYDVKMKEKGDIPEGYSVSREKKERFSLILESASTNQTSMYLCASSGGIRGSSYNSPLHFGNGTRLTVT.

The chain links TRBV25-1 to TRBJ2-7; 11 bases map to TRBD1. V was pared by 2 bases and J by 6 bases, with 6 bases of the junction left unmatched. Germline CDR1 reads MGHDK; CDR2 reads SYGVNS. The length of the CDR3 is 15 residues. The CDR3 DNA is TGTGCCAGCAGTGAAGGCCGGGACAGGGGGGGCGAGCAGTACTTC. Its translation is CASSEGRDRGGEQYF.

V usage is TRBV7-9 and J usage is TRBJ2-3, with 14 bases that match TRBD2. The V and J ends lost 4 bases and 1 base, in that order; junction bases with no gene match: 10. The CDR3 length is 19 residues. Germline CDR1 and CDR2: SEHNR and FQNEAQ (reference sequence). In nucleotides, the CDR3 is TGTGCCAGCAGCTCGCGCCTCAGACTAGCGGGGGGGCGCACAGATACGCAGTATTTT. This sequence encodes CASSSRLRLAGGRTDTQYF.

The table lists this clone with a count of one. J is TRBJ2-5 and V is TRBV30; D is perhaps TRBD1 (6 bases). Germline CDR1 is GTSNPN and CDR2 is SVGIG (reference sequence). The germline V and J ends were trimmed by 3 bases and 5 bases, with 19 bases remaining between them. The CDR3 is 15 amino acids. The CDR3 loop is CAWRHSPGQRETQYF. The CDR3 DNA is TGTGCCTGGAGGCATTCTCCCGGACAGCGGGAGACCCAGTACTTC.